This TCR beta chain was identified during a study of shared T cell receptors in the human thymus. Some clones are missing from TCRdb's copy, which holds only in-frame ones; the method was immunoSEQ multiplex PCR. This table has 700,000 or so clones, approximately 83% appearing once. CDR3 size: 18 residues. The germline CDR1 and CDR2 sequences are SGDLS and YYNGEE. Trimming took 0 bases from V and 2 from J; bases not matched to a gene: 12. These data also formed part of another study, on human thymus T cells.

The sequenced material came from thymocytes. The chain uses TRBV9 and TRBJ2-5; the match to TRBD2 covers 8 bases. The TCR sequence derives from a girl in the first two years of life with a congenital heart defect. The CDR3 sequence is CASSVDCVLAGLQETQYF. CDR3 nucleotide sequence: TGTGCCAGCAGCGTAGATTGTGTGTTAGCGGGGCTACAAGAGACCCAGTACTTC.